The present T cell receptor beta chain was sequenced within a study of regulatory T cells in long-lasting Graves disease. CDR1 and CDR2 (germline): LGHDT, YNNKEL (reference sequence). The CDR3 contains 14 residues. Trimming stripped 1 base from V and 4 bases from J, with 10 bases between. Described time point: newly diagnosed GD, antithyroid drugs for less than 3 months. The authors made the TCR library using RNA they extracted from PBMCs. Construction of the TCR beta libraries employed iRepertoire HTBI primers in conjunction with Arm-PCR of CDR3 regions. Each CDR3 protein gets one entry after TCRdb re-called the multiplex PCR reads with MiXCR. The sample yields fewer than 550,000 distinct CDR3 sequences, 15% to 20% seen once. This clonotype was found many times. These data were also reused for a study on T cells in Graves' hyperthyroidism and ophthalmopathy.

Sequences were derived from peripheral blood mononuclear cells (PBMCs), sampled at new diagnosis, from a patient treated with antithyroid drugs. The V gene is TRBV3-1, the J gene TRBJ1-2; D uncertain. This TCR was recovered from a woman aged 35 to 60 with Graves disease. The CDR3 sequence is CASSQGAAPYGYTF. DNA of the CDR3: TGTGCCAGCAGCCAAGGGGCAGCCCCCTATGGCTACACCTTC.